The 27 T cell receptor beta chains in this list originate from one sample, sequenced in a study of molecular identifiers for immune sequencing clone quantification. TCRdb reanalysed the PCR reads using MiXCR and keeps one entry per CDR3 protein. The table has some 65,000 distinct CDR3 sequences, approximately 17% seen once. Specimen: naive CD8+ T cells from blood, with Jurkat cell RNA spiked in. The subset: FACS-sorted CD8+CD4-CCR7+CD45RA+ naive T cells. The receptors here all came from a human donor in good health. Some libraries in this study had Jurkat cell RNA spiked in.

This clonotype was observed a handful of times. V usage is TRBV27 and J usage is TRBJ2-2, with D possibly being TRBD1 or TRBD2 (5 bases each). Germline CDR1 is MNHEY and CDR2 is SMNVEV (reference sequence). The V end lost 6 bases, the J end lost 7 bases, and 9 bases lay between the germline ends. The CDR3 is 12 amino acids. CDR3 sequence: CASRGDLGELFF. For the CDR3, the DNA is TGTGCCAGCAGGGGGGACCTCGGGGAGCTGTTTTTT.

A remark on this clonotype: The conserved phenylalanine or tryptophan normally closing the CDR3 is absent here, so this likely arose from a read error. No DNA is shown, since the ends of the CDR3 on it are uncertain; the CDR3 is the one TCRdb lists. V and J are TRBV7-2 and TRBJ1-1. The CDR3 is 14 residues long, ends included. The germline V gene has CDR1 SGHTA and CDR2 FQGNSA. The CDR3 region is CASSLSSSSTDAFS.

This clonotype came up many times. The V call is TRBV28, the J call TRBJ1-2; D gene ambiguous. The CDR3 has 14 residues. V lost 5 bases and J lost 1, with 11 bases in between. In germline, CDR1 is MDHEN, CDR2 SYDVKM. This CDR3 reads CASSNPTLNYGYTF. The CDR3 DNA sequence: TGTGCCAGCAGTAACCCGACTCTTAACTATGGCTACACCTTC.

In this sample, this clonotype turned up many times. The V and J genes are TRBV28 and TRBJ1-3; D remains unclear. V lost 5 bases and J 0 bases, leaving 17 bases between the germline ends. This CDR3 has 17 residues. Germline CDR1 is MDHEN and CDR2 is SYDVKM. The chain's CDR3 is CASSITVDTDSGNTIYF. In DNA form, the CDR3 reads TGTGCCAGCAGTATCACCGTCGACACGGACTCTGGAAACACCATATATTTT.

Concerning this clonotype: A much more abundant neighbour one base away suggests this may be a read error. The rearrangement joins TRBV18 to TRBJ2-4; tentatively, D is TRBD1 or TRBD2 (5 bases each). The ends were cut back, 4 bases at V and 1 base at J, with 14 bases in the middle. The CDR3 spans 16 residues. Germline V gene lookup returns CDR1 KGHSH and CDR2 LQKENI. This CDR3 reads CASSREPTGAKNIQYF. In nucleotides, the CDR3 is TGTGCCAGCTCACGGGAGCCAACAGGCGCCAAAAACATTCAGTACTTC. The variable domain in full, completed from reference TRBV18 and TRBJ2-4, reads NAGVMQNPRHLVRRRGQEARLRCSPMKGHSHVYWYRQLPEEGLKFMVYLQKENIIDESGMPKERFSAEFPKEGPSILRIQQVVRGDSAAYFCASSREPTGAKNIQYFGAGTRLSVL.

V usage is TRBV5-1 and J usage is TRBJ2-2; D is uncertain. CDR3 length: 16 amino acids. Trimming cost V 2 bases and J 0 bases, with 11 bases left between them. Germline CDR1 reads SGHRS; CDR2 reads YFSETQ. The CDR3 spells CASSLRNPTNTGELFF. CDR3 coding DNA: TGCGCCAGCAGCTTAAGGAACCCCACGAACACCGGGGAGCTGTTTTTT.

This clonotype has ten or more counts. The V gene is TRBV5-6, the J gene TRBJ2-3; D unresolved. Germline lookup yields CDR1 SGHDT and CDR2 YYEEEE. The CDR3 length is 14 residues. Trimming cost V 5 bases and J 6 bases, with 16 bases left between them. The CDR3: CASRNRRRLDTQYF. The CDR3 nucleotides read TGTGCCAGCAGAAACCGTAGGCGGCTTGATACGCAGTATTTT.

This clonotype was detected ten times or more. The CDR3: CSASDRGHPYEQYF. The CDR3 coding sequence is TGCAGTGCTAGCGACAGGGGCCATCCCTACGAGCAGTACTTC. The chain uses TRBV20-1 and TRBJ2-7; 8 bases agree with TRBD1. This CDR3 is 14 amino acids long. In germline, CDR1 is DFQATT, CDR2 SNEGSKA (reference sequence). V lost 3 bases and J lost 2; bases outside the gene matches: 6.

This clonotype showed up many times. The rearrangement joins TRBV9 to TRBJ2-5; 8 bases line up with TRBD2. This CDR3 is 15 amino acids long. With V trimmed by 1 base and J by 4 bases, 6 bases remained unmatched. Germline-derived CDR1 and CDR2 are SGDLS and YYNGEE. Here the CDR3 DNA reads TGTGCCAGCAGCGTACAAGCGGGAGACGGAGAGACCCAGTACTTC. Its protein product is CASSVQAGDGETQYF. The variable domain in full, with the rest retrieved from reference TRBV9 and TRBJ2-5, is DSGVTQTPKHLITATGQRVTLRCSPRSGDLSVYWYQQSLDQGLQFLIQYYNGEERAKGNILERFSAQQFPDLHSELNLSSLELGDSALYFCASSVQAGDGETQYFGPGTRLLVL.

This clonotype appeared a few times. The chain combines TRBV5-4 with TRBJ2-1; TRBD2 agrees at 9 bases. CDR1 and CDR2 from the germline V gene are SGHNT and YYREEE (reference sequence). J lost 7 bases, V lost 3 bases, and 5 bases had no gene match. The CDR3 totals 14 residues. The CDR3 region is CASSSAGGLNEQFF. As DNA, the CDR3 is TGTGCCAGCAGCTCGGCGGGAGGGTTAAATGAGCAGTTCTTC.

This clonotype was recorded many times. CDR3 DNA sequence: TGTGCCAGCAGTTTGGGACTAGCGGGAGTAACAGATACGCAGTATTTT. It yields the protein CASSLGLAGVTDTQYF. The chain is built from TRBV27 and TRBJ2-3; 14 bases fit TRBD2. Looked up from germline, CDR1 is MNHEY and CDR2 is SMNVEV (reference sequence). Trimming removed 3 bases from V and 3 bases from J; junction bases left unmatched: 2. The CDR3 is 16 residues long.

This clonotype was counted at least ten times. This chain uses TRBV7-8 with TRBJ2-2; 7 nucleotides align to TRBD2. Germline CDR1 is SGHVS and CDR2 is FQNEAQ. J gave up 1 base and V 11 bases, and 7 bases lay outside the gene matches. This CDR3 contains 14 residues. Written as DNA, the CDR3 is TGTGCCGGCGGCCTAGCGGAGAACACCGGGGAGCTGTTTTTT. Translating it yields CAGGLAENTGELFF.

Comment on this clonotype: The junction departs from germline at one end; a sequencing error may be responsible. This rearrangement joins TRBV6-5 to TRBJ2-3; 13 bases map to TRBD2. Germline CDR1 and CDR2: MNHEY and SVGAGI. The CDR3 sequence is 18 residues long. CDR3: CASSFSFGTSGETDTQYF. The CDR3 DNA follows: TGTGCCAGCAGTTTCTCCTTTGGGACTAGCGGGGAAACAGATACACAGTATTTT.

The sample holds many counts of this clonotype. This chain links TRBV18 with TRBJ1-5; D gene unclear. Trimming removed 2 bases at V and 3 bases at J, with 11 bases between. The CDR3 contains 15 residues. Germline V gene sequence: CDR1 KGHSH, CDR2 LQKENI. The chain's CDR3 is CASSPLLGINQPQHF. The CDR3 nucleotides are TGTGCCAGCTCACCATTGTTGGGTATCAATCAGCCCCAGCATTTT.

This clonotype was picked up many times. The chain has TRBV30 and TRBJ2-1; D may be TRBD1 (6 bases). In germline, CDR1 is GTSNPN, CDR2 SVGIG (reference sequence). The CDR3 totals 14 residues. V was pared by 1 base and J by 9 bases, with 16 bases between. CDR3 residues: CAWSDPTPRGEQFF. CDR3 nucleotide sequence: TGTGCCTGGAGTGACCCAACCCCCAGGGGTGAGCAGTTCTTC.

The chain has TRBV29-1 and TRBJ1-1; D possibly corresponds to TRBD1 (5 bases). CDR3 size: 13 residues. CDR1 is SQVTM and CDR2 is ANQGSEA in the germline V gene. Between the trimmed V and J ends, which lost 3 bases and 3 bases, there was a span of 11 bases. The CDR3: CSVDGGTYTEAFF. In DNA, the CDR3 is TGCAGCGTTGACGGGGGAACGTACACTGAAGCTTTCTTT. The complete variable domain, with remaining parts taken from reference TRBV29-1 and TRBJ1-1, reads SAVISQKPSRDICQRGTSLTIQCQVDSQVTMMFWYRQQPGQSLTLIATANQGSEATYESGFVIDKFPISRPNLTFSTLTVSNMSPEDSSIYLCSVDGGTYTEAFFGQGTRLTVV.

This clonotype was picked up many times. The rearrangement uses TRBV12-3 or TRBV12-4 and TRBJ2-2; TRBD2 matches at 7 bases. V trimming: 6 bases; J trimming: 3 bases; junction bases outside the gene matches: 4. The CDR3 sequence is 14 residues long. CDR3 amino acids: CASSPGGYTGELFF. In nucleotides, the CDR3 is TGTGCCAGCAGCCCGGGAGGTTACACCGGGGAGCTGTTTTTT.

The chain combines TRBV3-1 with TRBJ1-2, with 9 positions matching TRBD1. Unmatched junction bases numbered 3, after V lost 5 bases and J lost 2 bases. CDR3 length equals 14 residues. From germline, CDR1 is LGHDT and CDR2 YNNKEL (reference sequence). The DNA of the CDR3 is TGTGCCAGCAGCTACGACAGGGGGAACTATGGCTACACCTTC. This encodes CASSYDRGNYGYTF.

A note on this clonotype: This is likely a read error, given that the CDR3 carries no conserved phenylalanine or tryptophan at its end. The chain uses TRBV7-6 and TRBJ2-3, with 7 positions matching TRBD2. The CDR3 totals 14 residues. The junction had 1 base not matched to a gene; V was cut back by 0 bases and J by 4 bases. Germline values: CDR1 SGHVS, CDR2 FNYEAQ. CDR3 in DNA: TGTGCCAGCAGCTTAGCGGGAGGGGCAGATACGCAGTATCTT. Its protein product is CASSLAGGADTQYL.

This clonotype was seen ten or more times. V is TRBV15 and J is TRBJ2-1, with D unclear. This CDR3 is built from 13 residues. Per germline, CDR1 LNHNV and CDR2 YYDKDF (reference sequence). Trimming pared 1 base from V and 9 bases from J, leaving 10 bases between. The CDR3 DNA is TGTGCCACCAGCAGAGGTACCCTAGTTGAGCAGTTCTTC. It codes for CATSRGTLVEQFF.

Many counts were recorded for this clonotype. The chain employs TRBV11-2 and TRBJ2-1, with D maybe TRBD1 (5 bases). The V gene lost 7 bases and the J gene lost 4 bases, with 23 bases spanning the gap. The CDR3 has 17 residues. The germline V gene encodes CDR1 SGHAT and CDR2 FQNNGV. The CDR3 is CASTNPQGGALYNEQFF. The CDR3 coding sequence is TGTGCCAGCACCAACCCCCAGGGCGGAGCCCTATACAATGAGCAGTTCTTC.

The chain links TRBV6-2 or TRBV6-3 to TRBJ2-7, with 7 positions matching TRBD2. Germline CDR1 is MNHEY and CDR2 is SVGEGT. CDR3 size: 17 residues. Unmatched junction bases numbered 17, after V lost 6 bases and J lost 3 bases. The CDR3 nucleotides are TGTGCCAGCAGCTCAGTACAAGGGGAGGGGTCCTTCTACGAGCAGTACTTC. Encoded protein: CASSSVQGEGSFYEQYF.

Note on this clonotype: A much larger clone is a single base away; this may be a read error. This is likely a read error, given that the CDR3 carries no conserved phenylalanine or tryptophan at its end. The J gene is TRBJ1-6, the V gene TRBV4-1; D might be TRBD1 (5 bases). This CDR3 has 16 amino acids. With 1 base removed from V and 7 bases from J, the gap between germline ends came to 14 bases. Germline loops: CDR1 MGHRA, CDR2 YSYEKL. CDR3 bases: TGCGCCAGCAGCCAAGTGACAGTGACCTGGAATTCACCCCTCCACTCT. Its protein product is CASSQVTVTWNSPLHS.

Remarks on this clonotype: Since no conserved phenylalanine or tryptophan closes the CDR3, a read error is the likely cause. No DNA is shown, since the ends of the CDR3 on it are uncertain; the CDR3 is the one TCRdb lists. The chain couples TRBV10-3 to TRBJ2-2. The CDR3 adds up to 15 amino acids, both ends counted. Germline CDR1 is ENHRY and CDR2 is SYGVKD. The chain's CDR3 is CAISEPKQNPGELSS.

This clonotype was counted at least ten times. The V and J genes are TRBV28 and TRBJ2-5; 8 bases align to TRBD2. CDR3 length equals 15 residues. Germline CDR1 reads MDHEN; CDR2 reads SYDVKM. V shed 6 bases, J shed 0 bases, and the junction held 6 bases outside the gene matches. DNA of the CDR3: TGTGCCAGCAGACGACTAGCGACCCACCAAGAGACCCAGTACTTC. Encoded protein: CASRRLATHQETQYF.

Written as DNA, the CDR3 is TGTGCCAGTAGTATAGATGGGACTAGGGAGCTTGGCGAGCAGTACTTC. This codes for CASSIDGTRELGEQYF. The chain uses TRBV19 and TRBJ2-7; 8 bases match TRBD2. The CDR3 loop spans 16 amino acids. CDR1 is LNHDA, CDR2 SQIVND, per germline (reference sequence). The J segment lost 6 bases and the V segment lost 0 bases, leaving 10 bases of the junction unmatched. The complete variable domain, with remaining parts taken from reference TRBV19 and TRBJ2-7, reads DGGITQSPKYLFRKEGQNVTLSCEQNLNHDAMYWYRQDPGQGLRLIYYSQIVNDFQKGDIAEGYSVSREKKESFPLTVTSAQKNPTAFYLCASSIDGTRELGEQYFGPGTRLTVT.

This clonotype was seen many times. The rearrangement links TRBV6-6 to TRBJ1-1; D remains unclear. The CDR3 spans 12 residues. The germline V gene has CDR1 MNHNY and CDR2 SVGAGI (reference sequence). V lost 7 bases and J lost 0, with 6 bases in between. The DNA of the CDR3 is TGTGCCAGCAAATTCCTGAACACTGAAGCTTTCTTT. Protein product: CASKFLNTEAFF.